The 31 T cell receptor beta chains in this list originate from one sample, sequenced in a study of T cells in narcolepsy. Profiling relied on immunoSEQ multiplex PCR, and the TCRdb table lists in-frame clones only, not all of them. Counted here are roughly 20,000 clones, over 80% occurring once; the ten biggest clones make up 1.6%. The sequencing input was memory (CD45RA-) CD4+ T cells from blood. Receptors were obtained from a human donor in good health.

CDR3 nucleotide sequence: TGCGCCAGCAGCCAACGACACAGGGAGGAGGAAGGAAACACCATATATTTT. It yields the protein CASSQRHREEEGNTIYF. The V call is TRBV4-3, the J call TRBJ1-3; TRBD1 is a possible D gene (6 bases). The germline V and J ends were trimmed by 2 bases and 4 bases, with 18 bases remaining between them. This CDR3 is 17 amino acids long. Germline CDR1 is LGHNA and CDR2 is YSLEER.

The rearrangement joins TRBV27 to TRBJ1-5, with D possibly TRBD1 on 6 matching bases. There are 16 residues in the CDR3. V was cut by 9 bases and J by 10 bases, with 28 bases left in between. Per the germline V gene, CDR1 is MNHEY and CDR2 is SMNVEV (reference sequence). The CDR3 reads CARSIEGEGKTHPQHF. In DNA, the CDR3 is TGTGCCAGAAGCATCGAGGGGGAAGGAAAAACGCACCCCCAGCATTTT.

This sequence joins TRBV5-6 and TRBJ1-2; 8 nucleotides agree with TRBD1. There are 12 residues in the CDR3. Germline V CDR1 and CDR2: SGHDT, YYEEEE. The V segment lost 4 bases and the J segment 6 bases; nucleotides outside the gene matches: 2. Here the CDR3 reads CASSPDRDGYTF. For the CDR3, the DNA is TGTGCCAGCAGCCCGGACAGGGATGGCTACACCTTC.

This chain links TRBV5-6 with TRBJ2-7; unclear D gene. Germline V gives CDR1 SGHDT, CDR2 YYEEEE. Trimming shortened V by 0 bases and J by 2 bases, and 9 bases separated the two germline ends. This CDR3 comprises 14 residues. The CDR3, as DNA: TGTGCCAGCAGCTTGGCCCTGGGGACCTACGAGCAGTACTTC. This gives the protein CASSLALGTYEQYF.

Here the CDR3 reads CASSQTGVSNQPQHF. In nucleotides, the CDR3 is TGTGCCAGCTCACAGACAGGGGTTAGCAATCAGCCCCAGCATTTT. The V gene is TRBV18, the J gene TRBJ1-5; the match to TRBD1 covers 8 bases. The CDR3 consists of 15 residues. V lost 4 bases to trimming and J lost 0 bases; unmatched junction nucleotides: 2. Germline values: CDR1 KGHSH, CDR2 LQKENI.

The V and J genes are TRBV7-2 and TRBJ1-4, with 7 bases fitting TRBD1. V shed 5 bases and J 8 bases; nucleotides not matched to a gene: 8. The CDR3 has 14 residues. Germline CDR1 and CDR2: SGHTA and FQGNSA. The CDR3 loop is CASSPRQGEEKLFF. The CDR3 region has the DNA TGTGCCAGCAGCCCCAGACAGGGAGAGGAAAAACTGTTTTTT.

V is TRBV6-5 and J is TRBJ1-5; 7 nucleotides match TRBD1. This CDR3 comprises 12 residues. CDR1 MNHEY and CDR2 SVGAGI come from the germline V gene. After removal of 6 bases from V and 5 bases from J, the junction contained 1 base not matched to a gene. CDR3 nucleotide sequence: TGTGCCAGCAGGCAGGGGGATCAGCCCCAGCATTTT. Its translation is CASRQGDQPQHF.

In this sample, this clone turned up a few times. The chain carries TRBV2 and TRBJ1-2; unclear D gene. This CDR3 has 13 amino acids. The germline CDR1 and CDR2 sequences are SNHLY and FYNNEI. V was shortened by 8 bases and J by 5 bases, with 15 bases between the two germline ends. In DNA, the CDR3 is TGTGCCAGCGCCCCGTCAGGCCTTTATGGCTACACCTTC. The encoded protein is CASAPSGLYGYTF.

V and J are TRBV28 and TRBJ1-5; D gene uncertain. V shed 2 bases and J shed 10 bases, with 15 bases lying between them. CDR1 and CDR2 from the germline V gene are MDHEN and SYDVKM. CDR3 length: 14 amino acids. This chain's CDR3 is CASSLPGLWGPQHF. As DNA, the CDR3 is TGTGCCAGCAGTTTACCGGGTCTTTGGGGACCCCAGCATTTT. Looking up the rest from reference TRBV28 and TRBJ1-5 gives the full variable domain: DVKVTQSSRYLVKRTGEKVFLECVQDMDHENMFWYRQDPGLGLRLIYFSYDVKMKEKGDIPEGYSVSREKKERFSLILESASTNQTSMYLCASSLPGLWGPQHFGDGTRLSIL.

The chain uses TRBV7-8 and TRBJ2-2, with TRBD1 matching 7 bases. The CDR3 loop spans 13 amino acids. Losses at the gene ends were 3 bases for V and 7 bases for J; bases not matched to a gene: 2. The V gene's germline CDR1 is SGHVS and CDR2 FQNEAQ. This CDR3 is CASSLRQGGELFF. For the CDR3, the DNA is TGTGCCAGCAGCTTGAGACAGGGCGGGGAGCTGTTTTTT.

In this sample, this clone turned up a few times. The chain links TRBV6-1 to TRBJ2-3, with D possibly being TRBD2 (5 bases). The CDR3 totals 14 residues. V shed 8 bases and J shed 2 bases, with 14 bases lying between them. Germline V gives CDR1 MNHNS, CDR2 SASEGT. The CDR3 DNA reads as TGTGCCAGCTGGCCAGCGGCCACCACAGATACGCAGTATTTT. This gives the protein CASWPAATTDTQYF.

This clone has only one observation. The rearrangement links TRBV4-2 to TRBJ1-3, with TRBD1 matching over 8 bases. The CDR3 runs to 17 residues. In germline, CDR1 is LGHNA, CDR2 YNFKEQ. The V gene end was trimmed by 3 bases and the J gene end by 2 bases; junction bases not matched to a gene: 9. In nucleotides, the CDR3 is TGTGCCAGCAGCCACCAGGACAGGGAGCCGGCTGGAAACACCATATATTTT. Residues: CASSHQDREPAGNTIYF.

In this sample, this clone turned up a few times. The junction differs from germline at one of its ends, possibly a read error. This rearrangement joins TRBV5-1 to TRBJ2-2; D gene uncertain. There are 14 residues in the CDR3. The germline V gene has CDR1 SGHRS and CDR2 YFSETQ. The CDR3 spells CVSSLAGNTGELFF. In DNA form, the CDR3 reads TGCGTCAGCAGCTTGGCTGGGAACACCGGGGAGCTGTTTTTT.

This rearrangement joins TRBV6-5 to TRBJ1-1; the D is unclear. CDR3 length: 13 residues. Between the trimmed V and J ends, which lost 5 bases and 5 bases, there was a span of 12 bases. The V gene's germline CDR1 is MNHEY and CDR2 SVGAGI. The CDR3, as DNA: TGTGCCAGCAGTGAATCCCAACAGACTGAAGCTTTCTTT. This gives the protein CASSESQQTEAFF.

The V and J genes are TRBV14 and TRBJ2-1; D might be TRBD1 (6 bases). V lost 4 bases to trimming and J lost 10 bases, with 14 bases between them. There are 13 residues in the CDR3. Germline V gene sequence: CDR1 SGHDN, CDR2 FVKESK. CDR3 nucleotide sequence: TGTGCCAGCAGCCGGCGGGTACAGGGCGAGCAGTTCTTC. Translation: CASSRRVQGEQFF. Drawing the rest from reference TRBV14 and TRBJ2-1, the complete variable domain is EAGVTQFPSHSVIEKGQTVTLRCDPISGHDNLYWYRRVMGKEIKFLLHFVKESKQDESGMPNNRFLAERTGGTYSTLKVQPAELEDSGVYFCASSRRVQGEQFFGPGTRLTVL.

This chain uses TRBV7-2 with TRBJ1-1; a possible D gene is TRBD1 (5 bases). Trimming pared 5 bases from V and 11 bases from J, leaving 12 bases between. The CDR3 extends over 11 amino acids. The germline V gene encodes CDR1 SGHTA and CDR2 FQGNSA. The CDR3 DNA reads as TGTGCCAGCAGCGAAGACAGTTCGGCTTTCTTT. It specifies CASSEDSSAFF.

V gene TRBV27 combines with J gene TRBJ2-6; D remains ambiguous. This CDR3 has 14 amino acids. Deletions cut 8 bases from V and 0 bases from J, with 8 bases between. Germline V gene sequence: CDR1 MNHEY, CDR2 SMNVEV (reference sequence). CDR3 protein: CASLGTSGANVLTF. The CDR3 DNA reads TGTGCCAGCCTTGGTACCTCTGGGGCCAACGTCCTGACTTTC.

DNA of the CDR3: TGCAGCGTTGCCGACCGGGACAGGGGGCCCACTATCGGAAAACTGTTTTTT. It encodes CSVADRDRGPTIGKLFF. J is TRBJ1-4 and V is TRBV29-1, with 12 bases lining up with TRBD1. Germline values: CDR1 SQVTM, CDR2 ANQGSEA. The CDR3 is 17 amino acids. The ends lost 4 bases at V and 10 bases at J; junction bases unmatched: 16.

This clone has only one observation. The DNA of the CDR3 is TGTGCCAGCAGTTACCCCGACAAGGGGGACACAGATACGCAGTATTTT. Amino acid sequence: CASSYPDKGDTDTQYF. V is TRBV6-6 and J is TRBJ2-3; tentative D call: TRBD1 (6 bases). The CDR3 is 16 residues long. Trimming stripped 2 bases from V and 2 bases from J, with 14 bases between. From germline, CDR1 is MNHNY and CDR2 SVGAGI (reference sequence).

The V and J genes are TRBV5-6 and TRBJ1-2, with D possibly matching TRBD1 (6 bases). This CDR3 contains 12 residues. V was cut by 5 bases and J by 4 bases, with 9 bases left in between. Germline V CDR1 and CDR2: SGHDT, YYEEEE. CDR3 region: CASSDRLYGYTF. For the CDR3, the DNA is TGTGCCAGCAGTGACAGGCTCTATGGCTACACCTTC.

This clone was picked up a small number of times. The CDR3 loop reads CASIGGLGEKLFF. As DNA, the CDR3 is TGTGCCAGCATTGGGGGATTGGGGGAAAAACTGTTTTTT. The chain is built from TRBV6-6 and TRBJ1-4; D might be TRBD1 (5 bases). The germline V gene encodes CDR1 MNHNY and CDR2 SVGAGI (reference sequence). The CDR3 length is 13 residues. The V end was cut by 7 bases, the J end by 8 bases, with 14 bases between.

The V call is TRBV13, the J call TRBJ2-5; D is possibly TRBD1 (5 bases). Trimming left V 2 bases short and J 1 base short, with 14 bases between. The CDR3 runs to 16 residues. Germline CDR1 PRHDT, CDR2 FYEKMQ (reference sequence). CDR3 nucleotide sequence: TGTGCCAGCAGCTTAATCACAGGAGAAGTCCAAGAGACCCAGTACTTC. Residues: CASSLITGEVQETQYF.

The J gene is TRBJ2-7, the V gene TRBV4-3, with 11 bases matching TRBD2. With 2 bases clipped from V and 3 bases from J, the junction kept 6 bases outside the gene matches. The CDR3 loop spans 16 amino acids. Germline CDR1 LGHNA, CDR2 YSLEER. CDR3 sequence (DNA): TGCGCCAGCAGCCAAAAGACTAGCGGGGATAACTACGAGCAGTACTTC. The encoded protein is CASSQKTSGDNYEQYF.

The chain joins TRBV7-9 to TRBJ1-2, with TRBD1 matching over 8 bases. V lost 0 bases to trimming and J lost 6 bases; unmatched junction nucleotides: 9. The CDR3 extends over 16 amino acids. Looked up from germline, CDR1 is SEHNR and CDR2 is FQNEAQ (reference sequence). In DNA form, the CDR3 reads TGTGCCAGCAGCTTAGCGCTGCAGGGGGCGGTGGATGGCTACACCTTC. This codes for CASSLALQGAVDGYTF.

The V and J genes are TRBV4-3 and TRBJ1-3, with TRBD1 matching 8 bases. With V trimmed by 0 bases and J by 1 base, 5 bases remained unmatched. Germline V gives CDR1 LGHNA, CDR2 YSLEER. The CDR3 covers 17 residues. The CDR3 sequence is CASSQEGQAYSGNTIYF. The CDR3, as DNA: TGCGCCAGCAGCCAAGAGGGACAGGCTTATTCTGGAAACACCATATATTTT.

This clone appeared a single time. The rearrangement links TRBV19 to TRBJ2-7, with 10 nucleotides matching TRBD2. V trimming: 5 bases; J trimming: 2 bases; junction bases outside the gene matches: 15. This CDR3 has 18 amino acids. Germline V gene sequence: CDR1 LNHDA, CDR2 SQIVND (reference sequence). CDR3 loop: CASSPPRPSGGWAYEQYF. The CDR3 nucleotides read TGTGCCAGTAGTCCCCCCAGGCCTAGCGGGGGTTGGGCCTACGAGCAGTACTTC.

This clone has a single count. V gene TRBV7-6 combines with J gene TRBJ2-2, with D perhaps TRBD1 (5 bases). The germline gives CDR1 SGHVS, CDR2 FNYEAQ. This CDR3 is 14 amino acids long. Trimming pared 6 bases from V and 3 bases from J, leaving 11 bases between. In DNA form, the CDR3 reads TGTGCCAGCAGTCCCGACAGATACACCGGGGAGCTGTTTTTT. This gives the protein CASSPDRYTGELFF.

The rearrangement joins TRBV19 to TRBJ2-2, with TRBD2 as a possible D gene (5 bases). Germline CDR1 is LNHDA and CDR2 is SQIVND (reference sequence). This CDR3 is 15 amino acids long. Trimming stripped 3 bases from V and 2 bases from J, with 10 bases between. The CDR3 DNA is TGTGCCAGTAGTATGTCGGGGATCAACACCGGGGAGCTGTTTTTT. This sequence encodes CASSMSGINTGELFF.

The chain uses TRBV14 and TRBJ2-5, with 7 bases aligning to TRBD2. V lost 0 bases, J lost 3 bases, and 13 bases stayed unmatched. Germline V lookup: CDR1 SGHDN, CDR2 FVKESK. CDR3 length: 18 amino acids. DNA of the CDR3: TGTGCCAGCAGCCAAGATTGGGGGGGGAGTAAGAGGAAAGAGACCCAGTACTTC. Protein sequence: CASSQDWGGSKRKETQYF.

V gene TRBV28 combines with J gene TRBJ1-1, with D maybe TRBD1 (6 bases). CDR1 and CDR2 (germline): MDHEN, SYDVKM. This CDR3 region has 15 residues. The V end lost 7 bases, the J end lost 4 bases, and 19 bases lay between the germline ends. The CDR3 protein is CASTQGGGSGTEAFF. Written as DNA, the CDR3 is TGTGCCAGCACCCAAGGAGGGGGATCCGGCACTGAAGCTTTCTTT.

The chain recombines TRBV28 with TRBJ2-1; D not certain. Germline V gives CDR1 MDHEN, CDR2 SYDVKM. The CDR3 runs to 11 residues. Trimming stripped 2 bases from V and 6 bases from J, with 2 bases between. The CDR3 reads CASSLGNEQFF. For the CDR3, the DNA is TGTGCCAGCAGTTTAGGCAATGAGCAGTTCTTC.